This TCR beta chain emerged from a study of cytomegalovirus exposure and HLA in healthy donors. General observations from the study: CMV serostatus was the sole immune exposure data available.

Concerning this clone: What it recognizes is unknown.

Per the germline V gene, CDR1 is MDHEN and CDR2 is SYDVKM. This CDR3 is 13 amino acids long. Trimming left V 1 base short and J 3 bases short, with 7 bases between. PCR primers comprised 60 Vbeta and 13 Jbeta primers. Assay: immunoSEQ multiplex PCR; the TCRdb copy retains only in-frame clones and omits some. The repertoire has 120,000 or so clones, approximately 65% of them found once; the top ten carry more than 1.5%. The chain recombines TRBV28 with TRBJ2-7; no firm D call. The source material was PBMCs. The TCR originated in a man between 18 and 29 years old in good health and CMV-seronegative. The CDR3 DNA reads TGTGCCAGCAGTTTATTATCCGGCTACGAGCAGTACTTC. Translating gives CASSLLSGYEQYF. Variable domain in full (rest from reference TRBV28 and TRBJ2-7): DVKVTQSSRYLVKRTGEKVFLECVQDMDHENMFWYRQDPGLGLRLIYFSYDVKMKEKGDIPEGYSVSREKKERFSLILESASTNQTSMYLCASSLLSGYEQYFGPGTRLTVT.